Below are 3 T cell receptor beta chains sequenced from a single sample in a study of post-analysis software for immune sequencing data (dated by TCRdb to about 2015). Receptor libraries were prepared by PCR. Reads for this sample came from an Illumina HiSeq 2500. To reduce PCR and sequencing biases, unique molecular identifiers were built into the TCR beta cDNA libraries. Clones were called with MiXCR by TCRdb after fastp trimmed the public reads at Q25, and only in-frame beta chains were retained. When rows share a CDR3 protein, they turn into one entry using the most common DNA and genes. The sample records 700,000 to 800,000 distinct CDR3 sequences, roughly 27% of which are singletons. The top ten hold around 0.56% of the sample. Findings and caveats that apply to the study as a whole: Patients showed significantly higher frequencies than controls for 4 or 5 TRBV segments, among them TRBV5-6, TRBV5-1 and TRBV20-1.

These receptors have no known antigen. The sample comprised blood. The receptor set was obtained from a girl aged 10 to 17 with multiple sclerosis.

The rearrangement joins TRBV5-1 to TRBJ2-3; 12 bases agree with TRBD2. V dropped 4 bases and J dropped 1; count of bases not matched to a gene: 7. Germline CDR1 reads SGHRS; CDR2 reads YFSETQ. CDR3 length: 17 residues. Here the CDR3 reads CASSMLAGGPGTDTQYF. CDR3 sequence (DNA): TGCGCCAGCAGCATGCTAGCGGGGGGGCCCGGCACAGATACGCAGTATTTT.

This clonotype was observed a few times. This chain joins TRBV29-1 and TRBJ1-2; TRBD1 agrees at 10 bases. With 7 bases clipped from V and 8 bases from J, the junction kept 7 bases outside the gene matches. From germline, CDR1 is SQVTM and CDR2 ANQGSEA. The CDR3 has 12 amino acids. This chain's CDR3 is CSARQGAQGYTF. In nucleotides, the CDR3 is TGCAGCGCCAGACAGGGGGCGCAAGGCTACACCTTC.

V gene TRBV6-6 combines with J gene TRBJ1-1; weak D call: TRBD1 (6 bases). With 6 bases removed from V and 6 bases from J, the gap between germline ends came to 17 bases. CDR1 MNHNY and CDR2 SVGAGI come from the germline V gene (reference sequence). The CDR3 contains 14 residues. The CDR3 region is CASSRGGGLAEAFF. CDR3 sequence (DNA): TGTGCCAGCAGCCGAGGGGGGGGGCTGGCTGAAGCTTTCTTT.